This passage covers 25 T cell receptor beta chains from one sample sequenced in a study of blood T cell repertoires in COVID-19. Using immunoSEQ multiplex PCR, the repertoire was profiled, and TCRdb retains in-frame clones only, with some absent. The sample lists approximately 52,000 clones; 75% to 95% were seen once. Sequenced: peripheral blood. The receptors were gathered from a man aged 50 to 60 with acute or convalescent COVID-19.

The genes are TRBV19 and TRBJ2-3; 9 nucleotides agree with TRBD2. The CDR3 has 14 residues. J was trimmed by 6 bases and V by 5 bases; bases with no gene match: 6. Germline assignment: CDR1 LNHDA and CDR2 SQIVND (reference sequence). In DNA form, the CDR3 reads TGTGCCAGTAGTCCAGGGACTAGCCTGGATACGCAGTATTTT. Amino acid sequence: CASSPGTSLDTQYF.

The chain recombines TRBV30 with TRBJ1-5; 10 bases line up with TRBD1. Trimming took 2 bases from V and 6 from J; bases not matched to a gene: 4. The CDR3 runs 14 residues. Per the germline V gene, CDR1 is GTSNPN and CDR2 is SVGIG (reference sequence). The chain's CDR3 is CAWSRQGAGQPQHF. CDR3 nucleotide sequence: TGTGCCTGGAGTAGACAGGGGGCGGGTCAGCCCCAGCATTTT.

The chain combines TRBV2 with TRBJ1-5, with D tentatively TRBD1 (5 bases). The CDR3 covers 13 residues. V gave up 11 bases and J gave up 7 bases, with 18 bases separating them. Germline CDR1 is SNHLY and CDR2 is FYNNEI. CDR3 in amino acids: CASNPGGVQPQHF. DNA for the CDR3: TGTGCCTCTAACCCGGGGGGAGTCCAGCCCCAGCATTTT.

V is TRBV2 and J is TRBJ1-1; D is unresolved. The CDR3 has 14 residues. Germline CDR1 SNHLY, CDR2 FYNNEI. Trimming pared 7 bases from V and 1 base from J, leaving 13 bases between. CDR3 in DNA: TGTGCCAGCACGTTATCTCTCCCGAACACTGAAGCTTTCTTT. Translating it yields CASTLSLPNTEAFF.

The chain employs TRBV9 and TRBJ1-3; possibly TRBD1 for D (6 bases). Germline assignment: CDR1 SGDLS and CDR2 YYNGEE. V lost 7 bases and J 4 bases, leaving 9 bases between the germline ends. CDR3 length: 12 residues. For the CDR3, the DNA is TGTGCCAGCGCGGGGGGCGGAAACACCATATATTTT. Translation gives CASAGGGNTIYF.

This clone was observed a handful of times. The V call is TRBV5-6, the J call TRBJ2-7; 9 bases match TRBD1. The CDR3 sequence is 14 residues long. The V gene end was trimmed by 1 base and the J gene end by 7 bases; junction bases not matched to a gene: 6. Germline CDR1 SGHDT, CDR2 YYEEEE. The CDR3 DNA is TGTGCCAGCAGCTTGAGGACAGGGGTTGGGGAGCAGTACTTC. The encoded protein is CASSLRTGVGEQYF.

The V and J genes are TRBV24-1 and TRBJ2-5, with D unclear. The germline V gene encodes CDR1 KGHDR and CDR2 SFDVKD. V lost 5 bases and J lost 5, with 5 bases in between. The CDR3 contains 11 residues. The CDR3 is CATSVHETQYF. As DNA, the CDR3 is TGTGCCACCAGTGTACACGAGACCCAGTACTTC.

V gene TRBV5-1 combines with J gene TRBJ2-7, with 9 bases lining up with TRBD1. The J segment lost 7 bases and the V segment lost 0 bases, leaving 2 bases of the junction unmatched. CDR1 is SGHRS, CDR2 YFSETQ, per germline. The CDR3 totals 13 residues. For the CDR3, the DNA is TGCGCCAGCAGCTTGGGGGACAGGGTTGAGCAGTACTTC. It codes for CASSLGDRVEQYF.

Relative to its sample, this clone is medium-sized. This specimen includes other DNA sequences encoding the same CDR3. The V gene is TRBV30, the J gene TRBJ1-1; D unclear. This CDR3 is 13 amino acids long. V lost 2 bases to trimming and J lost 5 bases, with 12 bases between them. Germline lookup yields CDR1 GTSNPN and CDR2 SVGIG (reference sequence). The CDR3 DNA is TGTGCCTGGAGTAGAGAGGGAAATACTGAAGCTTTCTTT. It codes for CAWSREGNTEAFF.

This sequence joins TRBV7-8 and TRBJ1-2; 7 nucleotides agree with TRBD1. The CDR3 covers 14 residues. From germline, CDR1 is SGHVS and CDR2 FQNEAQ. V shed 5 bases and J 5 bases; nucleotides not matched to a gene: 8. The CDR3 spells CASSPITGDYGYTF. The CDR3, as DNA: TGTGCCAGCAGCCCTATTACAGGGGATTATGGCTACACCTTC. Complete variable domain (other parts from reference TRBV7-8 and TRBJ1-2): GAGVSQSPRYKVAKRGQDVALRCDPISGHVSLFWYQQALGQGPEFLTYFQNEAQLDKSGLPSDRFFAERPEGSVSTLKIQRTQQEDSAVYLCASSPITGDYGYTFGSGTRLTVV.

This sequence joins TRBV6-4 and TRBJ2-2; D unclear. This CDR3 is built from 13 residues. In germline, CDR1 is MRHNA, CDR2 SNTAGT. Trimming cost V 3 bases and J 6 bases, with 8 bases left between them. The CDR3 sequence is CASSENTPGELFF. DNA of the CDR3: TGTGCCAGCAGTGAAAACACACCCGGGGAGCTGTTTTTT.

The genes are TRBV19 and TRBJ1-6; 8 nucleotides align to TRBD1. The J segment lost 8 bases and the V segment lost 4 bases, leaving 4 bases of the junction unmatched. This CDR3 contains 14 residues. The germline V gene encodes CDR1 LNHDA and CDR2 SQIVND (reference sequence). Here the CDR3 reads CASSSGQGDSPLHF. CDR3 in DNA: TGTGCCAGTAGTAGCGGACAGGGTGATTCACCCCTCCACTTT.

The chain couples TRBV19 to TRBJ1-2; a weak D match, TRBD1 (5 bases). The CDR3 is 17 residues long. V lost 2 bases and J lost 0, with 16 bases in between. The germline V gene has CDR1 LNHDA and CDR2 SQIVND (reference sequence). CDR3 loop: CASSIIGGRITNYGYTF. Here the CDR3 DNA reads TGTGCCAGTAGTATAATCGGGGGTCGTATCACTAACTATGGCTACACCTTC.

The V call is TRBV5-1, the J call TRBJ1-1, with D tentatively TRBD1 (6 bases). The CDR3 sequence is 20 residues long. The ends were cut back, 0 bases at V and 4 bases at J, with 28 bases in the middle. Germline CDR1 and CDR2: SGHRS and YFSETQ. Here the CDR3 DNA reads TGCGCCAGCAGCTTGGCCGAGGCAGGGGAAGGGTGGAGGTTAAGCACTGAAGCTTTCTTT. Amino acid sequence: CASSLAEAGEGWRLSTEAFF.

The gene calls are TRBV7-3 and TRBJ2-1; TRBD2 matches 10 bases. CDR3 length: 15 residues. The germline V gene encodes CDR1 SGHTA and CDR2 FQGTGA. Losses at the gene ends were 5 bases for V and 9 bases for J; bases not matched to a gene: 10. The CDR3 loop reads CASSGGAGGPSEQFF. The CDR3 nucleotides read TGTGCCAGCAGCGGAGGAGCGGGGGGGCCGAGTGAGCAGTTCTTC. The full variable domain, completed using reference TRBV7-3 and TRBJ2-1, is GAGVSQTPSNKVTEKGKYVELRCDPISGHTALYWYRQSLGQGPEFLIYFQGTGAADDSGLPNDRFFAVRPEGSVSTLKIQRTERGDSAVYLCASSGGAGGPSEQFFGPGTRLTVL.

J is TRBJ2-7 and V is TRBV7-9; D is perhaps TRBD1 (6 bases). The CDR3 is 14 amino acids. In germline, CDR1 is SEHNR, CDR2 FQNEAQ (reference sequence). V was cut by 4 bases and J by 2 bases, with 12 bases left in between. In nucleotides, the CDR3 is TGTGCCAGCAGCTCCCGGACAGCAACCTACGAGCAGTACTTC. Amino acid sequence: CASSSRTATYEQYF.

The gene calls are TRBV5-1 and TRBJ2-3, with D possibly TRBD1 on 6 matching bases. Germline-derived CDR1 and CDR2 are SGHRS and YFSETQ. CDR3 length: 15 amino acids. Trimming left V 5 bases short and J 0 bases short, with 13 bases between. The CDR3 region has the DNA TGCGCCAGCAGTTTACCGACAGGCAGCACAGATACGCAGTATTTT. Residues: CASSLPTGSTDTQYF.

The genes are TRBV5-1 and TRBJ2-3; TRBD1 aligns across 9 bases. From germline, CDR1 is SGHRS and CDR2 YFSETQ. The J segment lost 3 bases and the V segment lost 2 bases, leaving 16 bases of the junction unmatched. There are 19 residues in the CDR3. CDR3: CASSLTGTGRKTGTDTQYF. CDR3 DNA sequence: TGCGCCAGCAGCTTAACCGGGACAGGGAGAAAAACGGGAACAGATACGCAGTATTTT.

CDR3 region: CASSQQGVENTEAFF. The CDR3, as DNA: TGTGCCAGCTCACAACAGGGGGTGGAGAACACTGAAGCTTTCTTT. The chain employs TRBV18 and TRBJ1-1; 8 nucleotides align to TRBD1. V dropped 4 bases and J dropped 1; count of bases not matched to a gene: 5. CDR1 and CDR2 (germline): KGHSH, LQKENI. This CDR3 is built from 15 residues.

The chain couples TRBV4-1 to TRBJ2-7, with TRBD1 as a possible D gene (6 bases). The CDR3 is 18 residues long. Germline V gene data show CDR1 as MGHRA and CDR2 as YSYEKL. The V end lost 0 bases, the J end lost 3 bases, and 21 bases lay between the germline ends. The CDR3, as DNA: TGCGCCAGCAGCCAAGATCAGAGGGGACACAAAAGCGGCTACGAGCAGTACTTC. It codes for CASSQDQRGHKSGYEQYF.

As to this clone: The junction departs from germline at one end; a sequencing error may be responsible. The chain joins TRBV18 to TRBJ1-6; 7 bases map to TRBD1. The CDR3 is 13 amino acids. CDR1 KGHSH and CDR2 LQKENI come from the germline V gene. CDR3 coding DNA: TGTGCCAGCCAAGGGACAGTTGGGGACCTCCGTCTCTTT. It codes for CASQGTVGDLRLF.

V is TRBV2 and J is TRBJ2-3; D gene unclear. Deletions cut 8 bases from V and 4 bases from J, with 13 bases between. This CDR3 is 13 amino acids long. Germline V gene lookup returns CDR1 SNHLY and CDR2 FYNNEI. This chain's CDR3 is CASVGAFADTQYF. The CDR3 bases are TGTGCCAGCGTCGGTGCCTTTGCAGATACGCAGTATTTT.

The V and J genes are TRBV6-5 and TRBJ2-7, with TRBD1 identical over 8 bases. Germline-derived CDR1 and CDR2 are MNHEY and SVGAGI. V trimming: 5 bases; J trimming: 5 bases; junction bases outside the gene matches: 8. The CDR3 consists of 14 residues. The CDR3 DNA reads TGTGCCAGCAGTAGACCGGACAGGGCCCACGAGCAGTACTTC. This gives the protein CASSRPDRAHEQYF.

The gene calls are TRBV3-1 (or the pseudogene TRBV3-2) and TRBJ2-2; D unresolved. In germline, CDR1 is LGHDT, CDR2 YNNKEL (reference sequence). The CDR3 totals 15 residues. V lost 4 bases to trimming and J lost 1 base, with 10 bases between them. CDR3 in DNA: TGTGCCAGCAGCCTTAGCACCTTGAACACCGGGGAGCTGTTTTTT. Protein product: CASSLSTLNTGELFF.

CDR3 DNA sequence: TGTGCCAGCAGTGGACAGGGCGTGAATCAGCCCCAGCATTTT. Protein product: CASSGQGVNQPQHF. The V and J genes are TRBV2 and TRBJ1-5; 7 bases fit TRBD1. The CDR3 is 14 residues long. Germline CDR1 is SNHLY and CDR2 is FYNNEI. Trimming at V came to 4 bases and at J to 4 bases, leaving 4 bases not matched to a gene.